These T cell receptor beta chains were read from a single sample in a study of beta chain features in type 1 diabetes. The protocol was immunoSEQ multiplex PCR, while the TCRdb copy is restricted to in-frame clones and leaves out a portion. The repertoire consists of about 410,000 clones, with about 15% occurring once and the leading ten covering approximately 0.035%. The sequenced sample was naive CD4+ T cells from blood. The receptors shown here come from a young man in good health. Both conserved end residues are part of each CDR3. Each record gives: CDR3 DNA, CDR3 protein, V gene, clone size, J gene, D gene, CDR3 length. D genes are given only for firm matches. Not all rows give a size; the values are once, few, many and, for expanded clones, a class.

cdr3_nt: TGCGCCAGCAGCTTCCGGGAGAACACCGGGGAGCTGTTTTTT; cdr3_aa: CASSFRENTGELFF; v_call: TRBV4-1; clone_size: -; j_call: TRBJ2-2; d_call: -; cdr3_length: 14
cdr3_nt: TGTGCCAGCAGCCGAGAGTGGCTAGCGTTCACAGATACGCAGTATTTT; cdr3_aa: CASSREWLAFTDTQYF; v_call: TRBV11-3; clone_size: -; j_call: TRBJ2-3; d_call: -; cdr3_length: 16
cdr3_nt: TGCGCCAGCAGCCAAGTATTCCCCCGGGACAGGGACAATCAGCCCCAGCATTTT; cdr3_aa: CASSQVFPRDRDNQPQHF; v_call: TRBV4-1; clone_size: few; j_call: TRBJ1-5; d_call: TRBD1; cdr3_length: 18
cdr3_nt: TGCGCCAGCAGTGCGGGGAGGTACCAAGAGACCCAGTACTTC; cdr3_aa: CASSAGRYQETQYF; v_call: TRBV5-1; clone_size: -; j_call: TRBJ2-5; d_call: -; cdr3_length: 14
cdr3_nt: TGTGCCAGCAGCTACGGCCTAGGGACTTCTCCCCGGGGCTACACCTTC; cdr3_aa: CASSYGLGTSPRGYTF; v_call: TRBV7-2; clone_size: -; j_call: TRBJ1-2; d_call: -; cdr3_length: 16
cdr3_nt: TGTGCCAGCAGTTCCGGGACAGGGGCGCTTGGGGAGACCCAGTACTTC; cdr3_aa: CASSSGTGALGETQYF; v_call: TRBV6-5; clone_size: -; j_call: TRBJ2-5; d_call: TRBD1; cdr3_length: 16
cdr3_nt: TGCGCCAGCAGTCAATCAGGGTACAGCGGTCTCACAGATACGCAGTATTTT; cdr3_aa: CASSQSGYSGLTDTQYF; v_call: TRBV23-1; clone_size: few; j_call: TRBJ2-3; d_call: -; cdr3_length: 17
cdr3_nt: TGTGCCAGCAGCGTAGTGCCAGGGTTTGGACCCGGTGGTGCAGATACGCAGTATTTT; cdr3_aa: CASSVVPGFGPGGADTQYF; v_call: TRBV9; clone_size: -; j_call: TRBJ2-3; d_call: -; cdr3_length: 19
cdr3_nt: TGTGCCACCAGTACTCGAGCAGGGGTAGGGACAGATACGCAGTATTTT; cdr3_aa: CATSTRAGVGTDTQYF; v_call: TRBV15; clone_size: -; j_call: TRBJ2-3; d_call: -; cdr3_length: 16
cdr3_nt: TGTGCCAGCATAGCGTTTAGCACAGATACGCAGTATTTT; cdr3_aa: CASIAFSTDTQYF; v_call: TRBV2; clone_size: few; j_call: TRBJ2-3; d_call: -; cdr3_length: 13
cdr3_nt: TGTGCCAGCAGCTTAGGGGCTAGCACCGGGGAGCTGTTTTTT; cdr3_aa: CASSLGASTGELFF; v_call: TRBV7-7; clone_size: -; j_call: TRBJ2-2; d_call: -; cdr3_length: 14
cdr3_nt: TGCGCCAGCAGCTTGGCGGTCGCGAACACCGGGGAGCTGTTTTTT; cdr3_aa: CASSLAVANTGELFF; v_call: TRBV4-3; clone_size: few; j_call: TRBJ2-2; d_call: -; cdr3_length: 15
cdr3_nt: TGCGCCAGCAGTCAATCAGGGGTAGATACGCAGTATTTT; cdr3_aa: CASSQSGVDTQYF; v_call: TRBV23-1; clone_size: many; j_call: TRBJ2-3; d_call: -; cdr3_length: 13
cdr3_nt: TGTGCCAGCAGCCCCCGGGGACCGTGGGCAGATACGCAGTATTTT; cdr3_aa: CASSPRGPWADTQYF; v_call: TRBV7-2; clone_size: few; j_call: TRBJ2-3; d_call: -; cdr3_length: 15
cdr3_nt: TGTGCCTGGAGTGTCAGGGAGGACACCATATATTTT; cdr3_aa: CAWSVREDTIYF; v_call: TRBV30; clone_size: -; j_call: TRBJ1-3; d_call: -; cdr3_length: 12
cdr3_nt: TGTGCCAGCGGGCAGGGCCCCACCGGGGACATTCAGTACTTC; cdr3_aa: CASGQGPTGDIQYF; v_call: TRBV6-5; clone_size: few; j_call: TRBJ2-4; d_call: -; cdr3_length: 14
cdr3_nt: TGCAGCGGGCCGGGACAGGGGGTATCAGATACGCAGTATTTT; cdr3_aa: CSGPGQGVSDTQYF; v_call: TRBV29-1; clone_size: -; j_call: TRBJ2-3; d_call: TRBD1; cdr3_length: 14
cdr3_nt: TGTGCCATCAGTGAGCACAGTAACACTGAAGCTTTCTTT; cdr3_aa: CAISEHSNTEAFF; v_call: TRBV10-3; clone_size: few; j_call: TRBJ1-1; d_call: -; cdr3_length: 13
cdr3_nt: TGCAGCGTTGCCCGAGAATCGCAGTATTTT; cdr3_aa: CSVARESQYF; v_call: TRBV29-1; clone_size: -; j_call: TRBJ2-3; d_call: -; cdr3_length: 10
cdr3_nt: TGCGCCAGCAGCCAGTCTGATTCACCCCTCCACTTT; cdr3_aa: CASSQSDSPLHF; v_call: TRBV4-3; clone_size: -; j_call: TRBJ1-6; d_call: -; cdr3_length: 12
cdr3_nt: TGTGCCAGCAGTGAATTCGTAGGGAGCTATGGCTACACCTTC; cdr3_aa: CASSEFVGSYGYTF; v_call: TRBV25-1; clone_size: -; j_call: TRBJ1-2; d_call: -; cdr3_length: 14
cdr3_nt: TGCGCCAGCAGCTTGAGGGACAGGAACTACAATGAGCAGTTCTTC; cdr3_aa: CASSLRDRNYNEQFF; v_call: TRBV5-1; clone_size: -; j_call: TRBJ2-1; d_call: TRBD1; cdr3_length: 15
cdr3_nt: TGTGCCAGCAGCCTCCGAGGGGACTATGGCTACACCTTC; cdr3_aa: CASSLRGDYGYTF; v_call: TRBV28; clone_size: -; j_call: TRBJ1-2; d_call: -; cdr3_length: 13
cdr3_nt: TGCGCCAGCAGCCTAGGGGTTACAGAGACCCAGTACTTC; cdr3_aa: CASSLGVTETQYF; v_call: TRBV5-1; clone_size: -; j_call: TRBJ2-5; d_call: -; cdr3_length: 13
cdr3_nt: TGTGCCAGCAGCCAAGTCACGGAGACCCAGTACTTC; cdr3_aa: CASSQVTETQYF; v_call: TRBV14; clone_size: -; j_call: TRBJ2-5; d_call: -; cdr3_length: 12
cdr3_nt: TGTGCCAGCAGCTTTAGTGGTAGCAATCAGCCCCAGCATTTT; cdr3_aa: CASSFSGSNQPQHF; v_call: TRBV7-2; clone_size: -; j_call: TRBJ1-5; d_call: -; cdr3_length: 14
cdr3_nt: TGTGCCAGCAGCTTGAGTTCCATCTCCTACAATGAGCAGTTCTTC; cdr3_aa: CASSLSSISYNEQFF; v_call: TRBV5-4; clone_size: -; j_call: TRBJ2-1; d_call: -; cdr3_length: 15
cdr3_nt: TGCAGCGCCGGAACACAGAGCTCTGGAAACACCATATATTTT; cdr3_aa: CSAGTQSSGNTIYF; v_call: TRBV29-1; clone_size: -; j_call: TRBJ1-3; d_call: -; cdr3_length: 14
cdr3_nt: TGTGCCACCAGCCGGGCCCTAGCCCAGGAAGATACGCAGTATTTT; cdr3_aa: CATSRALAQEDTQYF; v_call: TRBV15; clone_size: -; j_call: TRBJ2-3; d_call: -; cdr3_length: 15
cdr3_nt: TGTGCCAGCAGTTCCCAGCCGGAGGAGCAGTACTTC; cdr3_aa: CASSSQPEEQYF; v_call: TRBV6-5; clone_size: few; j_call: TRBJ2-7; d_call: -; cdr3_length: 12
cdr3_nt: TGTGCCAGCAGCCGAACATCAGGGGCGTGGGAAACCGGGGAGCTGTTTTTT; cdr3_aa: CASSRTSGAWETGELFF; v_call: TRBV9; clone_size: -; j_call: TRBJ2-2; d_call: -; cdr3_length: 17
cdr3_nt: TGTGCCAGTAGTGTCACCGGGACAGCCGTCTCCTACGAGCAGTACTTC; cdr3_aa: CASSVTGTAVSYEQYF; v_call: TRBV19; clone_size: -; j_call: TRBJ2-7; d_call: TRBD1; cdr3_length: 16
cdr3_nt: TGCAGCGTAACGGACAGGGGGTCTGGAAACACCATATATTTT; cdr3_aa: CSVTDRGSGNTIYF; v_call: TRBV29-1; clone_size: few; j_call: TRBJ1-3; d_call: TRBD1; cdr3_length: 14
cdr3_nt: TGTGCCAGCGGGACCGAGGTAGATACGCAGTATTTT; cdr3_aa: CASGTEVDTQYF; v_call: TRBV7-9; clone_size: few; j_call: TRBJ2-3; d_call: -; cdr3_length: 12